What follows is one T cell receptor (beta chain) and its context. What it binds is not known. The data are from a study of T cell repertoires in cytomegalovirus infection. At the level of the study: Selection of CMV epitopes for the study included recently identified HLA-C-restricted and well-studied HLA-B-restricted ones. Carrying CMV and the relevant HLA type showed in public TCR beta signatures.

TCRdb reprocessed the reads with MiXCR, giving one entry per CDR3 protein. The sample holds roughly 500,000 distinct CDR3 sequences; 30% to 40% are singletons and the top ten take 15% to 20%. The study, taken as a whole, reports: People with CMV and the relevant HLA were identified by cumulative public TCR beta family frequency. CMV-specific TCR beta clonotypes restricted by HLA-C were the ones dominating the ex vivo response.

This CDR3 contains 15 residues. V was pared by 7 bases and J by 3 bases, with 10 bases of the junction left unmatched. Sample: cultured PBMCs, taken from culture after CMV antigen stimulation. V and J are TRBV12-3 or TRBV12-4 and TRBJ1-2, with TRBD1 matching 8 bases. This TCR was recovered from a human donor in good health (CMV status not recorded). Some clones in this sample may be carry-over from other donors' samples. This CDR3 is CASTLRTGIDYGYTF. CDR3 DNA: TGTGCCAGCACCCTAAGGACAGGGATCGACTATGGCTACACCTTC.